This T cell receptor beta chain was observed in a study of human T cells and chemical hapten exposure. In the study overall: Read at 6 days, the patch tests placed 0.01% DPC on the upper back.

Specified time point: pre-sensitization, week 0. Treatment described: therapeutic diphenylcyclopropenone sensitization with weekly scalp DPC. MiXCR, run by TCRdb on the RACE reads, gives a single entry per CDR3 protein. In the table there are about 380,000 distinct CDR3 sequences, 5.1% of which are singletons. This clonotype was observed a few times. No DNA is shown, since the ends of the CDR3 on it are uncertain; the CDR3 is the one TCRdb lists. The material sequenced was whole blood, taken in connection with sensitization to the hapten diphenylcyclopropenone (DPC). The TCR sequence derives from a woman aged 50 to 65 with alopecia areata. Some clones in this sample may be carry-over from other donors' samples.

The CDR3 spells CASSFGSGTEVYF. The rearrangement joins TRBV7-2 to TRBJ2-5; the D call of TRBD2 is as the table states it, not checked on the DNA. The CDR3 numbers 13 amino acids, ends counted. Per germline, CDR1 SGHTA and CDR2 FQGNSA.